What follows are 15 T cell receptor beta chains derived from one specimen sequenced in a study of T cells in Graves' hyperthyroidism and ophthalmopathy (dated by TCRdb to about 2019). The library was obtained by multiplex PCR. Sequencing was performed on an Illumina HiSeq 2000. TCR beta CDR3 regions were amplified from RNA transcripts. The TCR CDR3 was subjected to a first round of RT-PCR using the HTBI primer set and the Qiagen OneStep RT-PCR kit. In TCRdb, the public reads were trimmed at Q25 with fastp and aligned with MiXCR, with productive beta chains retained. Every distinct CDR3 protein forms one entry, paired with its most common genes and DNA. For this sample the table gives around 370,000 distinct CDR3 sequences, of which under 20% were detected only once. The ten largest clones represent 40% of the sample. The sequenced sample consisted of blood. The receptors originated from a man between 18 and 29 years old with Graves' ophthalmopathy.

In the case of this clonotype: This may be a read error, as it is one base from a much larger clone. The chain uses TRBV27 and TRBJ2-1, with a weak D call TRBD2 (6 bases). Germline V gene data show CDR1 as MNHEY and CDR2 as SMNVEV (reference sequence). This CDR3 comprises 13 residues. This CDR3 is CAGSRREINEQFF. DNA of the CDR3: TGTGCCGGCAGTCGGAGGGAAATTAATGAGCAGTTCTTC.

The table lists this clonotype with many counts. CDR3 nucleotide sequence: TGTGCCAGCAGAATGCCGGGGCAAAACTCAGACTTTACCTACGAGCAGTACTTC. As protein: CASRMPGQNSDFTYEQYF. The chain carries TRBV11-3 and TRBJ2-7; D possibly uses TRBD1 or TRBD2 (5 bases each). V lost 6 bases, J lost 2 bases, and 26 bases lay in between. Germline CDR1 reads SGHNT; CDR2 reads YENEEA. CDR3 length equals 18 residues.

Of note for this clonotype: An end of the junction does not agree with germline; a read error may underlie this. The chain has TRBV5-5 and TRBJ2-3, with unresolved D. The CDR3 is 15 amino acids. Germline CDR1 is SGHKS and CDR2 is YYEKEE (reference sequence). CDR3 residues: CASSFDTTSTDTQYF. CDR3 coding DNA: TGCGCCAGCAGCTTCGACACAACTAGCACAGATACGCAGTATTTT.

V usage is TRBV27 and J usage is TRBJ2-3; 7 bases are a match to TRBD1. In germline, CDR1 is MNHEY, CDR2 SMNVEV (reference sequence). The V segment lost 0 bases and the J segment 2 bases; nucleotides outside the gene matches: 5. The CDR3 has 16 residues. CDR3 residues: CASSLSGGYLTDTQYF. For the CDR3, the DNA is TGTGCCAGCAGTTTATCAGGGGGCTACCTCACAGATACGCAGTATTTT.

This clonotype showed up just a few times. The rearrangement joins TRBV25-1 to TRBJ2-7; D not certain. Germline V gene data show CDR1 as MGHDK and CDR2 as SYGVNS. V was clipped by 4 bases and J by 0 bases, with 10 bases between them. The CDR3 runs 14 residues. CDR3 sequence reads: CASSGWGSSYEQYF. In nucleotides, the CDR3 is TGTGCCAGCAGTGGCTGGGGAAGCTCCTACGAGCAGTACTTC.

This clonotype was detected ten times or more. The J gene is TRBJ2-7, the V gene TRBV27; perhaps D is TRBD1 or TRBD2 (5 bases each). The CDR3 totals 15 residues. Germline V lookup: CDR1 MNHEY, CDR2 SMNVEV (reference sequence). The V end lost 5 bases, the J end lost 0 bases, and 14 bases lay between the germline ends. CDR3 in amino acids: CASSVRDRYSYEQYF. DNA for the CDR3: TGTGCCAGCAGTGTTCGGGACCGATACTCCTACGAGCAGTACTTC.

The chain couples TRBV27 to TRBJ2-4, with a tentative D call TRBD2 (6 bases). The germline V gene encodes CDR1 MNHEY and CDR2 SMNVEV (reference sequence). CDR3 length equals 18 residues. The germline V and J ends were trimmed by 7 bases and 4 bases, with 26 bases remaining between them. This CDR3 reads CASTTNLPDGGRKNIQYF. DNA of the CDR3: TGTGCCAGCACCACTAATTTACCGGACGGAGGGAGGAAAAACATTCAGTACTTC.

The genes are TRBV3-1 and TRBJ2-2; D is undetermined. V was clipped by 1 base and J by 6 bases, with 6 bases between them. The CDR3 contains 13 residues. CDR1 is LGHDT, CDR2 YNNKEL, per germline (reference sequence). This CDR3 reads CASSQADPGELFF. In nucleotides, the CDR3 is TGTGCCAGCAGCCAAGCAGATCCCGGGGAGCTGTTTTTT.

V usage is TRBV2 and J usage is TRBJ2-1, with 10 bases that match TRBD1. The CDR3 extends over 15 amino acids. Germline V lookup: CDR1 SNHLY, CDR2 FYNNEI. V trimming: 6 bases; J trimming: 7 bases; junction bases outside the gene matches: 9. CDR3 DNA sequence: TGTGCCAGCAGCGCCCACCGGGACAGGGGAAATGAGCAGTTCTTC. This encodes CASSAHRDRGNEQFF.

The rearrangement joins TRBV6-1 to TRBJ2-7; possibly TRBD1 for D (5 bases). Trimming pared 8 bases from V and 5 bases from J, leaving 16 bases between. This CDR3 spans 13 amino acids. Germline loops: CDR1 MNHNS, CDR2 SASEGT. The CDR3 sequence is CASGAAGSDEQYF. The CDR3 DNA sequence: TGTGCCAGCGGGGCTGCCGGTTCCGACGAGCAGTACTTC.

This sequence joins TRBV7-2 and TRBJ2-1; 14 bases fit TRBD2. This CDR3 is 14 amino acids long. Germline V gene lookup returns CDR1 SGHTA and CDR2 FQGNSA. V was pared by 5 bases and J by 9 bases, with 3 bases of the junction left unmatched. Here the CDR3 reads CASSGLAGGGEQFF. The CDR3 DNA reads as TGTGCCAGCAGCGGACTAGCGGGAGGCGGTGAGCAGTTCTTC. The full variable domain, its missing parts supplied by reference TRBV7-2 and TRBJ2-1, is GAGVSQSPSNKVTEKGKDVELRCDPISGHTALYWYRQSLGQGLEFLIYFQGNSAPDKSGLPSDRFSAERTGGSVSTLTIQRTQQEDSAVYLCASSGLAGGGEQFFGPGTRLTVL.

CDR3 bases: TGTGCCAGCAGCTTTTGGGACTCTGGAAACACCATATATTTT. The encoded protein is CASSFWDSGNTIYF. The chain combines TRBV5-6 with TRBJ1-3; D unresolved. Germline V gene lookup returns CDR1 SGHDT and CDR2 YYEEEE. V dropped 2 bases and J dropped 0 bases, with 6 bases sitting between them. The CDR3 contains 14 residues.

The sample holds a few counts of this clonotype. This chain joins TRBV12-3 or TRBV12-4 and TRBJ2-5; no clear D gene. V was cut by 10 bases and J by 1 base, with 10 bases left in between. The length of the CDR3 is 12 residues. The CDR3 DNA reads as TGTGCCACCGCATCTATCCAAGAGACCCAGTACTTC. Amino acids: CATASIQETQYF.

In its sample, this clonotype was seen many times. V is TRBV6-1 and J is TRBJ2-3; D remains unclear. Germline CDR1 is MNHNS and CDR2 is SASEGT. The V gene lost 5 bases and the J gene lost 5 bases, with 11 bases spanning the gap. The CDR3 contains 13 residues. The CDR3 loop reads CASSSLGGDTQYF. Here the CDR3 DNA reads TGTGCCAGCAGTTCCCTCGGTGGAGATACGCAGTATTTT.

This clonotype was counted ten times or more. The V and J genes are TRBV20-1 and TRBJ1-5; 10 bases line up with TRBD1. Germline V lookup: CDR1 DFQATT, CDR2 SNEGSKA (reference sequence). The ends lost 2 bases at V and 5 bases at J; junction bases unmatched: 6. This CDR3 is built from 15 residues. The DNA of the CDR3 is TGCAGTGCTAGACCTGGGACAGGGGACGATCAGCCCCAGCATTTT. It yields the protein CSARPGTGDDQPQHF.